This T cell receptor beta chain is drawn from a study of vaccination effects on CD4 cells after COVID-19. Generated by immunoSEQ multiplex PCR, the TCRdb table keeps only in-frame clones and is missing some. This table holds around 30,000 clones, 70% found once. This clone was observed a handful of times. Its matching antigen is unknown. The CDR3 totals 14 residues. Trimming removed 7 bases at V and 3 bases at J, with 12 bases between. CDR1 and CDR2 from the germline V gene are LNHDA and SQIVND (reference sequence). The authors isolated CD4+ T cells after around 9 days of culture. Sample: CD4+ T cells from PBMCs cultured without peptide, taken before COVID-19 vaccination. The chain links TRBV19 to TRBJ2-2, with D unresolved. The TCR sequence derives from a human donor who received a COVID-19 vaccine. The CDR3 coding sequence is TGTGCCAGTAACCCGTGGAAGGACACCGGGGAGCTGTTTTTT. This translates into CASNPWKDTGELFF. Full variable domain (missing parts from reference TRBV19 and TRBJ2-2): DGGITQSPKYLFRKEGQNVTLSCEQNLNHDAMYWYRQDPGQGLRLIYYSQIVNDFQKGDIAEGYSVSREKKESFPLTVTSAQKNPTAFYLCASNPWKDTGELFFGEGSRLTVL.